One TCR beta chain is described in this entry. The sample comes from a study of blood T cell repertoires in COVID-19. About the research overall: Acute-phase and convalescent COVID-19 samples originated in the United States, Italy and Spain. PBMCs, B-cell-depleted T cells, or T cells were the source of the cDNA or gDNA that made up the material.

The CDR3 is 16 amino acids. Assay: immunoSEQ multiplex PCR; the TCRdb copy retains only in-frame clones and omits some. The sample has approximately 180,000 clones; roughly 87% are singletons. The chain has TRBV21-1 and TRBJ1-6; the table's D call, TRBD1, has no DNA check behind it. TRBV21-1 is recorded as a pseudogene. The receptor's source is a man in his 60s with active or convalescent COVID-19. The sample taken for sequencing was peripheral blood. The CDR3 nucleotides are TGTGCCAGCAGCAAATCCCACAGGGGAAGGGGCTCACCCCTCCACTTT. It codes for CASSKSHRGRGSPLHF.